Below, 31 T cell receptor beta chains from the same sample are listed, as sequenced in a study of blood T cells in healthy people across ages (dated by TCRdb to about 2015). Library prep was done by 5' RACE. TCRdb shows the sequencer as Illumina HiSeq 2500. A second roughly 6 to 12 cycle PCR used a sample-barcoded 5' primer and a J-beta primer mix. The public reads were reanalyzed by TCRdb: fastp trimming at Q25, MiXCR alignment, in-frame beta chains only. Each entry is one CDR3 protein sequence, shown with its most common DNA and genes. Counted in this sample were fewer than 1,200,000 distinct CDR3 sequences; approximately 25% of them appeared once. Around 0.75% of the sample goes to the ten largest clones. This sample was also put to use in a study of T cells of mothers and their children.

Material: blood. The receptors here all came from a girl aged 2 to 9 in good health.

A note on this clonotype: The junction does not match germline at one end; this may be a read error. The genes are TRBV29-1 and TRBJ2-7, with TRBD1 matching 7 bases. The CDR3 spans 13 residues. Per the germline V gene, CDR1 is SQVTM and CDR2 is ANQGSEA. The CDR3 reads CSVDLGQSYEQYF. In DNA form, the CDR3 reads TGCAGCGTGGACTTGGGACAGTCCTACGAGCAATACTTC.

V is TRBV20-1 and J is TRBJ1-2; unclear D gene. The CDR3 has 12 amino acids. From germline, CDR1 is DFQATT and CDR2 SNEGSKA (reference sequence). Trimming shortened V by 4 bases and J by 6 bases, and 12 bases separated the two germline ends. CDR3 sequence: CSAIAGFDGYTF. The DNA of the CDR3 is TGCAGTGCTATTGCGGGGTTTGATGGCTACACCTTC.

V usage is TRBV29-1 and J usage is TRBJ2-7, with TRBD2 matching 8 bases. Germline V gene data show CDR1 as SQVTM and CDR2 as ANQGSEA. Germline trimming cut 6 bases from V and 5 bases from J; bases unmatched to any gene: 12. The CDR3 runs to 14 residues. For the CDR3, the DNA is TGCAGCGTGTACGAGCGGGAGTATAGGGACGAGCAGTACTTC. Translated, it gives CSVYEREYRDEQYF.

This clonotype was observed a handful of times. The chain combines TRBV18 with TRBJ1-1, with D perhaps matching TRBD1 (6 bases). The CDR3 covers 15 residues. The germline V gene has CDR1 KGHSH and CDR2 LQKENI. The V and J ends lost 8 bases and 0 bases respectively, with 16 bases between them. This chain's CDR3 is CASTEGGDMNTEAFF. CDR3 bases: TGTGCCAGCACCGAGGGTGGGGACATGAACACTGAAGCTTTCTTT.

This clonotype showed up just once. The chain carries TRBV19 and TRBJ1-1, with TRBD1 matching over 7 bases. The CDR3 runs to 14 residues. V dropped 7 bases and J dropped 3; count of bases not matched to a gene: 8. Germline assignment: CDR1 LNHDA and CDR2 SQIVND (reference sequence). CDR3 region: CASTERDSYTEAFF. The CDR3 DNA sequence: TGTGCCAGTACTGAGCGGGACAGCTACACTGAAGCTTTCTTT.

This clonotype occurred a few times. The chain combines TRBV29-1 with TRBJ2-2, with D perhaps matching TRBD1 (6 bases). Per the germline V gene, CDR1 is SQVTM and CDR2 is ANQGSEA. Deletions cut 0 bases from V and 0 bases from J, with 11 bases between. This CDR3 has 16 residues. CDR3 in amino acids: CSVEDQGHANTGELFF. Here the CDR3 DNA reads TGCAGCGTTGAAGATCAGGGGCACGCGAACACCGGGGAGCTGTTTTTT.

CDR3 amino acids: CASTQISSYNEQFF. The CDR3 DNA follows: TGTGCCAGCACCCAGATAAGCTCCTACAATGAGCAGTTCTTC. The rearrangement links TRBV7-2 to TRBJ2-1; D remains unclear. CDR1 and CDR2 from the germline V gene are SGHTA and FQGNSA. The V end was cut by 7 bases, the J end by 0 bases, with 10 bases between. The CDR3 is 14 amino acids. Complete variable domain (other parts from reference TRBV7-2 and TRBJ2-1): GAGVSQSPSNKVTEKGKDVELRCDPISGHTALYWYRQSLGQGLEFLIYFQGNSAPDKSGLPSDRFSAERTGGSVSTLTIQRTQQEDSAVYLCASTQISSYNEQFFGPGTRLTVL.

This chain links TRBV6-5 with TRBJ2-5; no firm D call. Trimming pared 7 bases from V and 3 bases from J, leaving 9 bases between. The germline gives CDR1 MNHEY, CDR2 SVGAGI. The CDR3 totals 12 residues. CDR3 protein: CASNSAEETQYF. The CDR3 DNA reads TGTGCCAGCAACTCAGCAGAAGAGACCCAGTACTTC.

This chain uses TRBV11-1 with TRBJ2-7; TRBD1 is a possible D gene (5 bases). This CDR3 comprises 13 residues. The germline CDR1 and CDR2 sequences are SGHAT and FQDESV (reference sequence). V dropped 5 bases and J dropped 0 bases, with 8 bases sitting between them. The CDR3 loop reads CASSGAASYEQYF. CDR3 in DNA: TGTGCCAGCAGCGGGGCGGCCTCCTACGAGCAGTACTTC.

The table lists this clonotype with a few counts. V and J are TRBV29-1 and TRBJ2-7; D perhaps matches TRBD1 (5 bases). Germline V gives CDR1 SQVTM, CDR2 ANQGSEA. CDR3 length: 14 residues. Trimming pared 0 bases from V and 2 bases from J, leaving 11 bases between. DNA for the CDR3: TGCAGCGTTGAAGAGGGGCTAGGAACCTACGAGCAGTACTTC. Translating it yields CSVEEGLGTYEQYF.

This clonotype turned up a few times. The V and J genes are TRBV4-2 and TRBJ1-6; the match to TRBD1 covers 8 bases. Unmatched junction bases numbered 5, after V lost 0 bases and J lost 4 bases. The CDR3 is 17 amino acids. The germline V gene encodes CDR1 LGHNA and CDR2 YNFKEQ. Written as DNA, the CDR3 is TGTGCCAGCAGCCAAGAAGCGCGGACAGGGTATAATTCACCCCTCCACTTT. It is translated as CASSQEARTGYNSPLHF.

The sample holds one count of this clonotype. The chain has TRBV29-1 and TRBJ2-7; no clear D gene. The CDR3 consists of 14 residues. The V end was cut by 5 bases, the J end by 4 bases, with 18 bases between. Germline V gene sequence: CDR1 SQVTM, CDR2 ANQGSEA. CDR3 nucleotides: TGCAGCGTTTTCTTCCCATCGGTCGGGTACGAGCAGTACTTC. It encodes CSVFFPSVGYEQYF.

The CDR3 DNA reads as TGTGCCAGCGGACGGGGGTTCACAGATACGCAGTATTTT. Translation: CASGRGFTDTQYF. J is TRBJ2-3 and V is TRBV2; D may be TRBD2 (6 bases). Per the germline V gene, CDR1 is SNHLY and CDR2 is FYNNEI. This CDR3 spans 13 amino acids. Trimming pared 8 bases from V and 2 bases from J, leaving 11 bases between. Combining the CDR3 with reference TRBV2 and TRBJ2-3 gives the whole variable domain EPEVTQTPSHQVTQMGQEVILRCVPISNHLYFYWYRQILGQKVEFLVSFYNNEISEKSEIFDDQFSVERPDGSNFTLKIRSTKLEDSAMYFCASGRGFTDTQYFGPGTRLTVL.

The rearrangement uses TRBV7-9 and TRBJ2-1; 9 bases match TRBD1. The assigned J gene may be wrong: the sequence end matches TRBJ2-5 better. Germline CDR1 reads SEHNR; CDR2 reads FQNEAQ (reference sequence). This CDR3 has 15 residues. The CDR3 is CASRLDRGGIETQYF. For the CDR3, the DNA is TGTGCCAGCAGATTGGACAGGGGAGGAATAGAGACCCAGTACTTC.

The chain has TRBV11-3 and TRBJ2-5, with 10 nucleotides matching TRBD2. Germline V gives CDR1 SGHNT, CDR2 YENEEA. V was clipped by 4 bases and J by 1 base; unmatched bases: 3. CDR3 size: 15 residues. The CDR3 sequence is CASSWRTSGQETQYF. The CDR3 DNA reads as TGTGCCAGCAGCTGGCGGACTAGCGGCCAAGAGACCCAGTACTTC.

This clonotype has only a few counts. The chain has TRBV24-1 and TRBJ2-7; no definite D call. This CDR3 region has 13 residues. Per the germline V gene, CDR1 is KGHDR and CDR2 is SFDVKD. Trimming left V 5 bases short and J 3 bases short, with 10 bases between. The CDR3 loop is CATSVAGVYEQYF. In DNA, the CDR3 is TGTGCCACCAGTGTCGCTGGAGTCTACGAGCAGTACTTC.

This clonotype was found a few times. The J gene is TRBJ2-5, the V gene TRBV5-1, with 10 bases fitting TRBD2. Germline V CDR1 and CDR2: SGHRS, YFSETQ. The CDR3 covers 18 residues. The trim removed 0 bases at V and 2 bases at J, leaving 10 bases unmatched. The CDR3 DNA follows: TGCGCCAGCAGCTTGGGAAGGACTAGCGGAGAAGTACAAGAGACCCAGTACTTC. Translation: CASSLGRTSGEVQETQYF.

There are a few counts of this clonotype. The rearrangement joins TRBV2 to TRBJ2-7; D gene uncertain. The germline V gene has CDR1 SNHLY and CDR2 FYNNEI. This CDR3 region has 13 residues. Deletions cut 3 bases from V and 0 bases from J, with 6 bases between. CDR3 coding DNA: TGTGCCAGCAGTGACGGCGACTCCTACGAGCAGTACTTC. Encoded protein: CASSDGDSYEQYF.

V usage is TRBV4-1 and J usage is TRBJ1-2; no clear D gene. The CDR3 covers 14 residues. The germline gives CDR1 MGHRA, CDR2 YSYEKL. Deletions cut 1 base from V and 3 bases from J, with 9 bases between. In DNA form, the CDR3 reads TGCGCCAGCAGCCAAGTCCCGCTTCACTATGGCTACACCTTC. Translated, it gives CASSQVPLHYGYTF.

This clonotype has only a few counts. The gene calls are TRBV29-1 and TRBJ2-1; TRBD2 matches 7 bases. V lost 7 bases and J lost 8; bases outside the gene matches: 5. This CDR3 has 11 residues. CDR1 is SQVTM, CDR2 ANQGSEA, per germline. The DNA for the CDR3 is TGCAGCGGGACGGGAGGCCATGAGCAGTTCTTC. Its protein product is CSGTGGHEQFF.

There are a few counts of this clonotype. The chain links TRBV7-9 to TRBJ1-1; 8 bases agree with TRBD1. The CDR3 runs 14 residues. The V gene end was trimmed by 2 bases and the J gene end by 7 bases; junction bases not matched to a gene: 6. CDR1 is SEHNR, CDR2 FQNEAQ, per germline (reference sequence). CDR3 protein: CASSLRDRMDEAFF. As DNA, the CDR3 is TGTGCCAGCAGCTTAAGGGACAGGATGGATGAAGCTTTCTTT.

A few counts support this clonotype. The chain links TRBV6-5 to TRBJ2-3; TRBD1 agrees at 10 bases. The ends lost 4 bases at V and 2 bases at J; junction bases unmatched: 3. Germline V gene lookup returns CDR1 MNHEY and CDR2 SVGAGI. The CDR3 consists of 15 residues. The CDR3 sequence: CASSSGTGDTDTQYF. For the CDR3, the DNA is TGTGCCAGCAGTTCCGGGACAGGGGACACAGATACGCAGTATTTT.

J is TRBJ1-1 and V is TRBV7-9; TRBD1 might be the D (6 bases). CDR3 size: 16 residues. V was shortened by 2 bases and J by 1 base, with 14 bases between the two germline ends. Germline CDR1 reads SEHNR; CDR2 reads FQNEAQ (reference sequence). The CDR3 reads CASSLLQGGKNTEAFF. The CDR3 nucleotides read TGTGCCAGCAGCTTATTACAGGGCGGTAAGAACACTGAAGCTTTCTTT.

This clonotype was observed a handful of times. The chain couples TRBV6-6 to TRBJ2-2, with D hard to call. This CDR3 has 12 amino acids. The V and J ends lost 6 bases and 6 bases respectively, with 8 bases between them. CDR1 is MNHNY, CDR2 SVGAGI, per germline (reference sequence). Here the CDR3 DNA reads TGTGCCAGCAGGGCAAAAGCCGGGGAGCTGTTTTTT. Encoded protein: CASRAKAGELFF.

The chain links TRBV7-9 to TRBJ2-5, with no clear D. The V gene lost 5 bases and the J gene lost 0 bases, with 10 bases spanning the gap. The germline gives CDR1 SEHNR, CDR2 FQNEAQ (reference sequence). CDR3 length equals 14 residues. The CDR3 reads CASSTTAHQETQYF. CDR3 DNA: TGTGCCAGCAGCACGACTGCCCACCAAGAGACCCAGTACTTC.

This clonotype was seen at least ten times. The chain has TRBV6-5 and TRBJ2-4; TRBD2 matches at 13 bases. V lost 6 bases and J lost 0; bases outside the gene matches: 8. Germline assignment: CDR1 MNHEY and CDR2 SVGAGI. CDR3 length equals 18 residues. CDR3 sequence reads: CASSRGGLAGIAKNIQYF. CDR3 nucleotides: TGTGCCAGCAGCCGGGGGGGACTAGCGGGGATAGCCAAAAACATTCAGTACTTC.

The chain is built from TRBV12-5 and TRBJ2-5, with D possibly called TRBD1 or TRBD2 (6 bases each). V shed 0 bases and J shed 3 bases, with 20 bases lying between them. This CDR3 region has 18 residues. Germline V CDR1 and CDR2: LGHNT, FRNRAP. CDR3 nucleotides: TGTGCTAGTGGTTTGGTTCCCGGCGCGAGGGGGGCGGAAGAGACCCAGTACTTC. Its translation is CASGLVPGARGAEETQYF. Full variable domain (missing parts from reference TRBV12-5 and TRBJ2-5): DARVTQTPRHKVTEMGQEVTMRCQPILGHNTVFWYRQTMMQGLELLAYFRNRAPLDDSGMPKDRFSAEMPDATLATLKIQPSEPRDSAVYFCASGLVPGARGAEETQYFGPGTRLLVL.

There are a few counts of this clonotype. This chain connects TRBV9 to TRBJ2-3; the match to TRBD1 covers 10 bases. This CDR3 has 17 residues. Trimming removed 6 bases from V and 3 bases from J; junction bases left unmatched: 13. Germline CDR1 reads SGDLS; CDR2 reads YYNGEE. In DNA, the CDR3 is TGTGCCAGCACGCTAGGGGGGACAGGGGCGAGGACAGATACGCAGTATTTT. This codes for CASTLGGTGARTDTQYF.

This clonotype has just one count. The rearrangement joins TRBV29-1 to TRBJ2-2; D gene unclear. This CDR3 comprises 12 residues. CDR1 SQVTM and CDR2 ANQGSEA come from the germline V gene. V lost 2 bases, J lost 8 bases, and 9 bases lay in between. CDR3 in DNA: TGCAGCGTTGAACCTGAACCGGGGGAGCTGTTTTTT. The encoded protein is CSVEPEPGELFF.

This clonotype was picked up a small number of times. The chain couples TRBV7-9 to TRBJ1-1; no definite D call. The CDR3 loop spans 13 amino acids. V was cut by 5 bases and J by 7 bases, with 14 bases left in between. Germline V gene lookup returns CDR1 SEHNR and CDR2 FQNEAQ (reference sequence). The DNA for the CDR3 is TGTGCCAGCAGCACAACCAATGGGATTGAAGCTTTCTTT. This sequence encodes CASSTTNGIEAFF.

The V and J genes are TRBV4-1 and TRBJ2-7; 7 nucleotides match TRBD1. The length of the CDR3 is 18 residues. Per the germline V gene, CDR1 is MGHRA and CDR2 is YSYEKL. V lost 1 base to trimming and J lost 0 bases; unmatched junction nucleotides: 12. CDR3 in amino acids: CASSQATPPGTDSYEQYF. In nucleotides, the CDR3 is TGCGCCAGCAGCCAAGCTACCCCACCAGGGACAGACTCCTACGAGCAGTACTTC.